A single sample is the source of the 19 T cell receptor beta chains below, sequenced in a study of blood T cell repertoires in COVID-19 (dated by TCRdb to about 2020). Library preparation employed the immunoSEQ multiplex PCR assay. TCRdb holds this immuneACCESS table with in-frame rearrangements only. Some clones are missing; in checked studies, unresolved V genes explain under half, and the rest has no known cause. Counted in this sample were just under 250,000 clones; about 89% of them appeared once. Together, the top ten hold over 4% of the sample. Sequenced material: PBMCs or T cells enriched from blood (not recorded which). Source of these receptors: a woman in her thirties who had recovered from COVID-19.

The genes are TRBV9 and TRBJ2-2; no firm D call. The CDR3 consists of 12 residues. The V gene's germline CDR1 is SGDLS and CDR2 YYNGEE. V was clipped by 5 bases and J by 5 bases, with 7 bases between them. The CDR3 reads CASSQLTGELFF. The CDR3 DNA reads TGTGCCAGCAGTCAGTTGACCGGGGAGCTGTTTTTT.

The rearrangement uses TRBV6-6 and TRBJ2-3, with D unclear. V shed 10 bases and J shed 3 bases, with 14 bases lying between them. Germline loops: CDR1 MNHNY, CDR2 SVGAGI (reference sequence). The CDR3 is 13 amino acids. Written as DNA, the CDR3 is TGTGCCACCACCCCCGTGCAGACAGATACGCAGTATTTT. It is translated as CATTPVQTDTQYF.

CDR3 DNA sequence: TGTGCCAGCAGTTCCCTGGGCGGGGGGTCTGCTGAAAAACTGTTTTTT. It translates to CASSSLGGGSAEKLFF. The chain is built from TRBV28 and TRBJ1-4; a weak D match, TRBD1 (5 bases). The CDR3 has 16 residues. Trimming cost V 4 bases and J 7 bases, with 19 bases left between them. CDR1 MDHEN and CDR2 SYDVKM come from the germline V gene.

This clone was recorded a few times. This chain uses TRBV6-5 with TRBJ1-3, with D tentatively TRBD1 (5 bases). The CDR3 length is 14 residues. Trimming shortened V by 11 bases and J by 0 bases, and 14 bases separated the two germline ends. In germline, CDR1 is MNHEY, CDR2 SVGAGI. The CDR3 sequence is CALSRGGSGNTIYF. CDR3 sequence (DNA): TGTGCCCTTTCTCGGGGGGGCTCTGGAAACACCATATATTTT.

This chain links TRBV10-3 with TRBJ1-2, with 10 bases that match TRBD1. Germline V lookup: CDR1 ENHRY, CDR2 SYGVKD. With V trimmed by 3 bases and J by 1 base, 8 bases remained unmatched. CDR3 length: 17 residues. This CDR3 reads CAISEEGRDRGNYGYTF. For the CDR3, the DNA is TGTGCCATCAGTGAAGAAGGCAGGGACAGGGGTAACTATGGCTACACCTTC.

Only a few counts were recorded for this clone. The chain is built from TRBV7-2 and TRBJ1-5; 7 bases map to TRBD1. The germline gives CDR1 SGHTA, CDR2 FQGNSA. V lost 5 bases to trimming and J lost 1 base; unmatched junction nucleotides: 14. This CDR3 is 18 amino acids long. CDR3 nucleotide sequence: TGTGCCAGCAGCACAGAGAGGAGGGCAGGGGGAAGCAATCAGCCCCAGCATTTT. The encoded protein is CASSTERRAGGSNQPQHF.

The CDR3, as DNA: TGCGCCAGCAGCCGCAGGGATGCCAACACCGGGGAGCTGTTTTTT. Encoded protein: CASSRRDANTGELFF. The chain has TRBV4-3 and TRBJ2-2, with D tentatively TRBD1 (5 bases). Germline V CDR1 and CDR2: LGHNA, YSLEER. V was pared by 4 bases and J by 2 bases, with 11 bases between. The CDR3 is 15 amino acids.

In this sample, this clone turned up a few times. The V and J genes are TRBV29-1 and TRBJ2-3, with 7 bases that match TRBD1. The V and J ends lost 7 bases and 0 bases, in that order; junction bases with no gene match: 7. This CDR3 spans 14 amino acids. CDR1 is SQVTM and CDR2 is ANQGSEA in the germline V gene. CDR3 in DNA: TGCAGCGCCCGGACAGGCGCGAGCACAGATACGCAGTATTTT. Translating gives CSARTGASTDTQYF.

The genes are TRBV7-8 and TRBJ2-5; perhaps TRBD2 as D (6 bases). This CDR3 is built from 19 residues. Germline loops: CDR1 SGHVS, CDR2 FQNEAQ. V was cut by 1 base and J by 5 bases, with 26 bases left in between. In nucleotides, the CDR3 is TGTGCCAGCAGCTTAGTAACCCGAGGGACTGGATCTGACAGCGAGACCCAGTACTTC. Its protein is CASSLVTRGTGSDSETQYF.

The J gene is TRBJ1-2, the V gene TRBV19, with 7 bases aligning to TRBD1. Germline values: CDR1 LNHDA, CDR2 SQIVND (reference sequence). This CDR3 region has 14 residues. The V gene end was trimmed by 0 bases and the J gene end by 5 bases; junction bases not matched to a gene: 3. CDR3 DNA sequence: TGTGCCAGTAGTATAGAGAGACAGGGATATGGCTACACCTTC. Translating gives CASSIERQGYGYTF. The entire variable domain, with the rest obtained from reference TRBV19 and TRBJ1-2, is as follows: DGGITQSPKYLFRKEGQNVTLSCEQNLNHDAMYWYRQDPGQGLRLIYYSQIVNDFQKGDIAEGYSVSREKKESFPLTVTSAQKNPTAFYLCASSIERQGYGYTFGSGTRLTVV.

The gene calls are TRBV6-2 or TRBV6-3 and TRBJ2-1; perhaps TRBD2 as D (5 bases). Trimming left V 2 bases short and J 4 bases short, with 15 bases between. CDR3 size: 16 residues. The V gene's germline CDR1 is MNHEY and CDR2 SVGEGT. CDR3 in DNA: TGTGCCAGCAGTTACGCCCGACTGGACTTATACAATGAGCAGTTCTTC. Its protein product is CASSYARLDLYNEQFF.

Only a few counts were recorded for this clone. The rearrangement uses TRBV18 and TRBJ2-2, with D unresolved. Germline assignment: CDR1 KGHSH and CDR2 LQKENI. The germline V and J ends were trimmed by 0 bases and 4 bases, with 6 bases remaining between them. The CDR3 sequence is 14 residues long. The CDR3 sequence is CASSPPLSTGELFF. The CDR3 DNA is TGTGCCAGCTCACCACCCTTGAGCACCGGGGAGCTGTTTTTT.

The genes are TRBV3-1 (or the pseudogene TRBV3-2) and TRBJ2-2; TRBD1 agrees at 9 bases. V was clipped by 6 bases and J by 4 bases; unmatched bases: 9. Germline V gene sequence: CDR1 LGHDT, CDR2 YNNKEL (reference sequence). The CDR3 runs to 16 residues. The CDR3 nucleotides read TGTGCCAGCAGAAAAACAGGGGGCTTGAGCACCGGGGAGCTGTTTTTT. Translating it yields CASRKTGGLSTGELFF.

This clone was detected once. The genes are TRBV19 and TRBJ1-5; TRBD1 agrees at 8 bases. The germline gives CDR1 LNHDA, CDR2 SQIVND (reference sequence). The trim removed 5 bases at V and 11 bases at J, leaving 20 bases unmatched. The CDR3 loop spans 17 amino acids. The CDR3 loop is CASSAPTGDHHGRTQHF. In nucleotides, the CDR3 is TGTGCCAGTAGTGCCCCGACAGGGGACCATCATGGTAGGACCCAGCATTTT. The whole variable domain, filled in from reference TRBV19 and TRBJ1-5, reads DGGITQSPKYLFRKEGQNVTLSCEQNLNHDAMYWYRQDPGQGLRLIYYSQIVNDFQKGDIAEGYSVSREKKESFPLTVTSAQKNPTAFYLCASSAPTGDHHGRTQHFGDGTRLSIL.

This chain uses TRBV5-6 with TRBJ2-7, with a tentative D call TRBD1 (6 bases). Germline CDR1 reads SGHDT; CDR2 reads YYEEEE. The V gene lost 5 bases and the J gene lost 3 bases, with 15 bases spanning the gap. The CDR3 sequence is 14 residues long. CDR3 protein: CASRSRQENYEQYF. The CDR3, as DNA: TGTGCCAGCAGATCCCGACAGGAGAACTACGAGCAGTACTTC.

V and J are TRBV19 and TRBJ2-2; perhaps TRBD2 as D (6 bases). V dropped 5 bases and J dropped 5 bases, with 12 bases sitting between them. The CDR3 spans 14 residues. From germline, CDR1 is LNHDA and CDR2 SQIVND (reference sequence). CDR3 in amino acids: CASSQTSLTGELFF. In DNA form, the CDR3 reads TGTGCCAGTAGTCAGACTAGTTTGACCGGGGAGCTGTTTTTT.

This chain links TRBV5-1 with TRBJ2-5; 7 nucleotides agree with TRBD1. The CDR3 spans 16 residues. Germline CDR1 reads SGHRS; CDR2 reads YFSETQ. V lost 0 bases, J lost 0 bases, and 5 bases stayed unmatched. The CDR3 region is CASSLVTGVYQETQYF. CDR3 bases: TGCGCCAGCAGCTTGGTCACAGGGGTTTACCAAGAGACCCAGTACTTC.

This chain uses TRBV7-9 with TRBJ1-5, with 11 positions matching TRBD1. After removal of 1 base from V and 7 bases from J, the junction contained 3 bases not matched to a gene. Germline CDR1 and CDR2: SEHNR and FQNEAQ (reference sequence). The CDR3 runs to 15 residues. CDR3 sequence (DNA): TGTGCCAGCAGCTTAGGGACAGGGGGCGGGCAGCCCCAGCATTTT. It specifies CASSLGTGGGQPQHF.

The chain has TRBV20-1 and TRBJ2-7; possible D gene TRBD1, 6 bases. From germline, CDR1 is DFQATT and CDR2 SNEGSKA (reference sequence). Trimming shortened V by 6 bases and J by 7 bases, and 13 bases separated the two germline ends. The CDR3 spans 11 residues. For the CDR3, the DNA is TGCAGTGCCCCGACAGGTAGGGAGCAGTACTTC. This translates into CSAPTGREQYF.